The rows below give T cell receptor beta chains drawn from one sample of a study of shared clonotypes between healthy human individuals. Sequencing used immunoSEQ multiplex PCR; TCRdb keeps in-frame clones, though not all of them. The table shows millions of clones, with 95% occurring only once. Sequenced material: naive CD4+ T cells sorted from blood. These receptors came from a man aged 18-30 years in good health. Each CDR3 is given with its conserved first and last residue. The order of the fields is V gene, clone size, D gene, J gene, CDR3 protein, CDR3 DNA. A D gene is named only where the DNA matches it firmly. Clone size is given for some rows only: seen once, a few or many times, or a class if the clone is expanded.

V: TRBV15; size: NA; D: NA; J: TRBJ1-1; CDR3: CATLASYGDTEAFF; DNA: TGTGCCACTCTGGCTTCCTATGGGGACACTGAAGCTTTCTTT
V: TRBV10-3; size: NA; D: TRBD1; J: TRBJ1-3; CDR3: CAISESTPQGLPTIYF; DNA: TGTGCCATCAGTGAGTCGACGCCACAGGGGCTCCCCACCATATATTTT
V: TRBV7-9; size: NA; D: NA; J: TRBJ2-7; CDR3: CASSPGNAYEQYF; DNA: TGTGCCAGCAGCCCAGGTAACGCCTACGAGCAGTACTTC
V: TRBV6-7; size: NA; D: NA; J: TRBJ2-6; CDR3: CASSYSTGRFSGANVLTF; DNA: TGTGCCAGCAGTTACTCCACAGGGAGGTTCTCTGGGGCCAACGTCCTGACTTTC
V: TRBV27; size: NA; D: NA; J: TRBJ1-6; CDR3: CASSLNLGGSYNSPLHF; DNA: TGTGCCAGCAGTTTAAATTTGGGGGGTTCCTATAATTCACCCCTCCACTTT
V: TRBV18; size: NA; D: NA; J: TRBJ1-4; CDR3: CASSPPSVGESAEKLFF; DNA: TGTGCCAGCTCACCACCCTCCGTGGGGGAATCGGCAGAAAAACTGTTTTTT
V: TRBV11-2; size: NA; D: NA; J: TRBJ1-1; CDR3: CASSPGLGNTEAFF; DNA: TGTGCCAGCAGCCCTGGACTAGGGAACACTGAAGCTTTCTTT
V: TRBV10-3; size: NA; D: TRBD2; J: TRBJ2-1; CDR3: CASRGSGGQSDYNEQFF; DNA: TGTGCCTCCCGGGGGAGCGGGGGCCAGTCCGACTACAATGAGCAGTTCTTC
V: TRBV4-1; size: NA; D: NA; J: TRBJ1-4; CDR3: CASSQAGRGEPNEKLFF; DNA: TGCGCCAGCAGCCAAGCGGGGAGGGGAGAGCCTAATGAAAAACTGTTTTTT
V: TRBV30; size: NA; D: TRBD1; J: TRBJ2-7; CDR3: CAWSAGQGIRYEQYF; DNA: TGTGCCTGGAGTGCGGGACAGGGGATTCGATACGAGCAGTACTTC
V: TRBV27; size: NA; D: NA; J: TRBJ1-6; CDR3: CASSRTGELSRSPLHF; DNA: TGTGCCAGCAGCCGTACCGGGGAGCTCTCAAGATCACCCCTCCACTTT
V: TRBV19; size: NA; D: TRBD1; J: TRBJ1-5; CDR3: CASSGRTGRAGNQPQHF; DNA: TGTGCCAGTAGTGGGAGGACAGGGAGGGCGGGCAATCAGCCCCAGCATTTT
V: TRBV30; size: NA; D: NA; J: TRBJ1-1; CDR3: CAWSVQGVAEAFF; DNA: TGTGCCTGGAGTGTCCAGGGTGTCGCTGAAGCTTTCTTT
V: TRBV18; size: once; D: NA; J: TRBJ1-2; CDR3: CASSDRSYGYTF; DNA: TGTGCCAGCTCAGACAGGAGCTATGGCTACACCTTC
V: TRBV6-1; size: NA; D: TRBD1; J: TRBJ2-2; CDR3: CASSPQGAQTGELFF; DNA: TGTGCCAGCAGTCCCCAGGGGGCGCAAACCGGGGAGCTGTTTTTT
V: TRBV25-1; size: NA; D: TRBD1; J: TRBJ2-7; CDR3: CASSEWVQGASYEQYF; DNA: TGTGCCAGCAGTGAATGGGTACAGGGGGCGTCCTACGAGCAGTACTTC
V: TRBV12-5; size: NA; D: NA; J: TRBJ1-1; CDR3: CASGLVVRGAGTEAFF; DNA: TGTGCTAGTGGTTTGGTGGTTCGGGGGGCTGGAACTGAAGCTTTCTTT
V: TRBV4-3; size: NA; D: NA; J: TRBJ2-1; CDR3: CASSQEERNNEQFF; DNA: TGCGCCAGCAGCCAAGAAGAGAGGAACAATGAGCAGTTCTTC
V: TRBV6-4; size: once; D: NA; J: TRBJ1-1; CDR3: CASRQGVDTEAFF; DNA: TGTGCCAGCAGACAGGGCGTAGACACTGAAGCTTTCTTT
V: TRBV14; size: NA; D: NA; J: TRBJ2-1; CDR3: CASSQQLLGGEQFF; DNA: TGTGCCAGCAGCCAACAGCTTCTAGGGGGTGAGCAGTTCTTC
V: TRBV7-2; size: once; D: NA; J: TRBJ2-7; CDR3: CASSLPGWVDEQYF; DNA: TGTGCCAGCAGCTTACCGGGGTGGGTCGACGAGCAGTACTTC
V: TRBV28; size: NA; D: TRBD2; J: TRBJ2-7; CDR3: CASSFWGGYEQYF; DNA: TGTGCCAGCAGTTTCTGGGGGGGCTACGAGCAGTACTTC
V: TRBV5-1; size: NA; D: NA; J: TRBJ2-3; CDR3: CASSGAGRGDTQYF; DNA: TGCGCCAGCAGCGGAGCGGGTCGGGGAGATACGCAGTATTTT
V: TRBV18; size: NA; D: NA; J: TRBJ2-2; CDR3: CASSPPGLQVLNTGELFF; DNA: TGTGCCAGCTCACCACCAGGATTGCAGGTTCTGAACACCGGGGAGCTGTTTTTT
V: TRBV18; size: NA; D: NA; J: TRBJ2-7; CDR3: CASSPRDAPYEQYF; DNA: TGTGCCAGCTCACCACGCGATGCCCCTTACGAGCAGTACTTC
V: TRBV6-5; size: NA; D: NA; J: TRBJ2-3; CDR3: CASSYGPMTDTQYF; DNA: TGTGCCAGCAGTTACGGGCCGATGACAGATACGCAGTATTTT
V: TRBV2; size: NA; D: NA; J: TRBJ2-2; CDR3: CASLGRMNTGELFF; DNA: TGTGCCAGTCTAGGACGGATGAACACCGGGGAGCTGTTTTTT
V: TRBV10-2; size: once; D: NA; J: TRBJ2-7; CDR3: CASSDPPSGMYEQYF; DNA: TGCGCCAGCAGTGATCCGCCTTCCGGTATGTACGAGCAGTACTTC
V: TRBV18; size: NA; D: NA; J: TRBJ1-3; CDR3: CASSISAAGTGNTIYF; DNA: TGTGCCAGCTCAATATCGGCGGCAGGCACAGGAAACACCATATATTTT
V: TRBV15; size: NA; D: NA; J: TRBJ2-7; CDR3: CATTLGIGQGYEQYF; DNA: TGTGCCACCACCTTGGGTATAGGGCAGGGCTACGAGCAGTACTTC
V: TRBV5-6; size: once; D: NA; J: TRBJ1-2; CDR3: CASSLPGQDYGYTF; DNA: TGTGCCAGCAGCTTGCCCGGGCAGGACTATGGCTACACCTTC
V: TRBV7-2; size: NA; D: TRBD2; J: TRBJ2-5; CDR3: CASSLGPASGQETQYF; DNA: TGTGCCAGCAGCTTAGGACCCGCTAGCGGCCAAGAGACCCAGTACTTC
V: TRBV18; size: few; D: TRBD1; J: TRBJ2-7; CDR3: CASSQDRGLEQYF; DNA: TGTGCCAGCTCACAGGACAGGGGGCTTGAGCAGTACTTC
V: TRBV27; size: NA; D: NA; J: TRBJ1-2; CDR3: CASSFLLGGSSGYGYTF; DNA: TGTGCCAGCAGTTTTCTGCTCGGTGGCAGCTCGGGCTATGGCTACACCTTC
V: TRBV6-5; size: NA; D: TRBD1; J: TRBJ1-2; CDR3: CASNAGTGGGGYTF; DNA: TGTGCCAGCAACGCCGGGACAGGGGGAGGCGGCTACACCTTC
V: TRBV18; size: once; D: NA; J: TRBJ1-3; CDR3: CASSPGDGNTIYF; DNA: TGTGCCAGCTCACCGGGGGATGGAAACACCATATATTTT
V: TRBV25-1; size: NA; D: NA; J: TRBJ1-5; CDR3: CASRNTGNAQPQHF; DNA: TGTGCCAGCAGGAATACAGGGAACGCTCAGCCCCAGCATTTT
V: TRBV6-6; size: NA; D: TRBD1; J: TRBJ1-4; CDR3: CASSPRTGVREKLFF; DNA: TGTGCCAGCAGTCCCCGGACAGGCGTGCGTGAAAAACTGTTTTTT
V: TRBV10-2; size: NA; D: NA; J: TRBJ2-2; CDR3: CASSAYRASGELFF; DNA: TGCGCCAGCAGTGCGTATAGGGCATCTGGGGAGCTGTTTTTT
V: TRBV11-2; size: NA; D: TRBD2; J: TRBJ2-3; CDR3: CASSLGPLAGYTDTQYF; DNA: TGTGCCAGCAGCTTAGGCCCACTAGCGGGCTACACAGATACGCAGTATTTT
V: TRBV11-2; size: NA; D: TRBD1; J: TRBJ1-2; CDR3: CASSFGTGGANYGYTF; DNA: TGTGCCAGCAGCTTCGGGACAGGGGGCGCAAACTATGGCTACACCTTC
V: TRBV5-1; size: NA; D: NA; J: TRBJ1-2; CDR3: CASSPLGISPSYGYTF; DNA: TGCGCCAGCAGCCCCCTAGGAATTAGCCCTTCCTATGGCTACACCTTC
V: TRBV7-9; size: NA; D: NA; J: TRBJ1-2; CDR3: CASSFPGQQRGYTF; DNA: TGTGCCAGCAGCTTTCCCGGCCAGCAGAGGGGCTACACCTTC
V: TRBV5-1; size: once; D: NA; J: TRBJ2-3; CDR3: CASRFSGALTDTQYF; DNA: TGCGCCAGCAGATTCTCGGGAGCCCTCACAGATACGCAGTATTTT
V: TRBV4-2; size: NA; D: TRBD2; J: TRBJ2-3; CDR3: CASSQFASGTSGTDTQYF; DNA: TGTGCCAGCAGCCAATTTGCTTCCGGGACTAGCGGGACAGATACGCAGTATTTT
V: TRBV5-1; size: NA; D: NA; J: TRBJ1-2; CDR3: CASSPSGDILGYGYTF; DNA: TGCGCCAGCAGCCCCAGCGGGGATATTCTTGGCTATGGCTACACCTTC
V: TRBV6-1; size: NA; D: NA; J: TRBJ2-6; CDR3: CASSDRPGSGANVLTF; DNA: TGTGCCAGCAGTGACCGGCCAGGGTCTGGGGCCAACGTCCTGACTTTC
V: TRBV5-6; size: many; D: TRBD1; J: TRBJ1-2; CDR3: CASSLVGQNYGYTF; DNA: TGTGCCAGCAGCTTGGTGGGACAGAACTATGGCTACACCTTC
V: TRBV7-9; size: NA; D: TRBD2; J: TRBJ2-1; CDR3: CASSRLAEQFF; DNA: TGTGCCAGCAGCCGACTAGCGGAGCAGTTCTTC